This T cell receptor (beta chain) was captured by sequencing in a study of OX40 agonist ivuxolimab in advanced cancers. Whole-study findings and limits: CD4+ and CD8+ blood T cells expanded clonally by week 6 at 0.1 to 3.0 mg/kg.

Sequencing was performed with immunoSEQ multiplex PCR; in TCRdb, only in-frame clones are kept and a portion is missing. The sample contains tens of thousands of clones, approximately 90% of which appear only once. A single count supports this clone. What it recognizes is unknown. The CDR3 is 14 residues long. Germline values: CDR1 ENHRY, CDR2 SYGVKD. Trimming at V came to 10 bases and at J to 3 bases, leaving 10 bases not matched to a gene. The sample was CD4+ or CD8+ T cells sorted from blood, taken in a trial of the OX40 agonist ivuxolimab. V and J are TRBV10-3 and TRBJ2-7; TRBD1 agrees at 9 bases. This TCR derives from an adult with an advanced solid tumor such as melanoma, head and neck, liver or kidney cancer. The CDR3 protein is CATTSGTGFYEQYF. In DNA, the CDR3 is TGTGCCACAACTTCCGGGACAGGGTTCTACGAGCAGTACTTC.